This is a list of T cell receptor beta chains from one sample in a study of blood T cell repertoires in COVID-19. Produced via immunoSEQ multiplex PCR; TCRdb's table is partial and in-frame only. The sample contains about 66,000 clones, roughly nine tenths of which appear only once. Sequenced: peripheral blood. These receptors were taken from a human donor in a cohort sampled during active COVID-19. CDR3s include the opening cysteine and the closing phenylalanine or tryptophan. D genes are given only for firm matches. Only part of the rows carry a size: once, few, many, or a class if the clone is expanded.

v_gene	d_gene	abundance	j_gene	CDR3nt	CDR3aa
TRBV18	TRBD1	-	TRBJ1-6	TGTGCCAGCTCACCACTGGGACAGGGTAATTCACCCCTCCACTTT	CASSPLGQGNSPLHF
TRBV6-2/TRBV6-3	TRBD1	-	TRBJ1-1	TGTGCCAGCAGTTGGGTCCAGGACAGGGTAGGAAAAACTGAAGCTTTCTTT	CASSWVQDRVGKTEAFF
TRBV20-1	TRBD2	-	TRBJ2-5	TGCAGTGCTAGTCGGCCCCGGTCGCTTCTAGCGGGGGGACACGAGACCCAGTACTTC	CSASRPRSLLAGGHETQYF
TRBV28	TRBD1	-	TRBJ1-5	TGTGCCAGCAGTTATCAGGGGGGCAATCAGCCCCAGCATTTT	CASSYQGGNQPQHF
TRBV5-1	-	-	TRBJ1-3	TGCGCCAGCAGCTTGGACTCCGCCGGGGGAAACACCATATATTTT	CASSLDSAGGNTIYF
TRBV19	-	-	TRBJ1-4	TGTGCCAGTAGTATGGGCAGCAATGAAAAACTGTTTTTT	CASSMGSNEKLFF
TRBV5-4	TRBD2	-	TRBJ2-5	TGTGCCAGCAGCCAAGGACTAGCGGGAGTACAAGAGACCCAGTACTTC	CASSQGLAGVQETQYF
TRBV5-4	TRBD1	-	TRBJ1-4	TGTGCCAGCAGCTTGGACGGGACAGGGCTAACTAATGAAAAACTGTTTTTT	CASSLDGTGLTNEKLFF
TRBV29-1	TRBD1	-	TRBJ1-2	TGCAGCGTTAAAAAGGACAGGGAGGCTTATGGCTACACCTTC	CSVKKDREAYGYTF
TRBV19	TRBD2	-	TRBJ2-7	TGTGCCAGTAGTACCCGAGCGGGGGGGCGAGAGGACGAGCAGTACTTC	CASSTRAGGREDEQYF
TRBV9	TRBD2	-	TRBJ2-5	TGTGCCAGCAGTGAGGGAGGGAGGGAGACCCAGTACTTC	CASSEGGRETQYF
TRBV13	TRBD2	once	TRBJ2-7	TGTGCCAGCAGCTTAGCGGCTAGCGGGGCGTACGAGCAGTACTTC	CASSLAASGAYEQYF
TRBV19	TRBD1	-	TRBJ1-6	TGTGCCAGCGGACAGGGGCATTATTCACCCCTCCACTTT	CASGQGHYSPLHF
TRBV28	-	-	TRBJ1-2	TGTGCCAGCAGTTTAAGTGGTGGTAACAGGAGGGTCGGCTACACCTTC	CASSLSGGNRRVGYTF
TRBV10-3	TRBD2	-	TRBJ2-1	TGTGCCATCGGAGCGGGGGCCTTATACAATGAGCAGTTCTTC	CAIGAGALYNEQFF
TRBV7-8	-	-	TRBJ2-1	TGTGCCAGCACCAAATCGAGTCTCCCCTACAATGAGCAGTTCTTC	CASTKSSLPYNEQFF
TRBV30	TRBD2	once	TRBJ2-7	TGTGCCTGGAGTGTTGGGAGCGGGAGGTACTACGAGCAGTACTTC	CAWSVGSGRYYEQYF
TRBV7-9	-	-	TRBJ2-2	TGTGCCAGCAGCCCCGGGACGAACACCGGGGAGCTGTTTTTT	CASSPGTNTGELFF
TRBV2	-	-	TRBJ2-7	TGTGCCAGCAACGGTGGCCGACGGGATCCCTACGAGCAGTACTTC	CASNGGRRDPYEQYF
TRBV3-1/TRBV3-2	-	-	TRBJ2-1	TGTGCCAGCAGCTCTTATACAGGGTTTGGAAGCAATGAGCAGTTCTTC	CASSSYTGFGSNEQFF
TRBV28	-	-	TRBJ2-5	TGTGCCAGCAGTTTAGGGCAATCCCAAGAGACCCAGTACTTC	CASSLGQSQETQYF
TRBV5-4	-	-	TRBJ2-6	TGTGCCAGCGAAGGGAGTGGGGCCAACGTCCTGACTTTC	CASEGSGANVLTF
TRBV6-4	-	-	TRBJ2-1	TGTGCCAGCAACGACGGCACATCTCGGGATGAGCAGTTCTTC	CASNDGTSRDEQFF
TRBV4-3	TRBD1	once	TRBJ1-2	TGCGCCAGCAGCCAGACGGACAGGGCTTTCACCTTC	CASSQTDRAFTF
TRBV7-8	-	-	TRBJ2-6	TGTGCCAGCAGCCTCCGGGACTTGCGTGCTGGGGCCAACGTCCTGACTTTC	CASSLRDLRAGANVLTF
TRBV25-1	-	-	TRBJ1-6	TGTGCCAGCAGTGAAGAGGGATCCTCAAATTCACCCCTCCACTTT	CASSEEGSSNSPLHF
TRBV7-2	TRBD2	-	TRBJ2-1	TGTGCCAGCAGCTTGTCTAGCGGGGCCAGCCTGGAGCAGTTCTTC	CASSLSSGASLEQFF
TRBV28	-	-	TRBJ1-5	TGTGCCAGCAGTTTGACAGAAACTTATCAGCCCCAGCATTTT	CASSLTETYQPQHF
TRBV16	TRBD2	-	TRBJ2-3	TGTGCCAGCAGCCAGTACCGGACTAGCGGGAGTAATGATACGCAGTATTTT	CASSQYRTSGSNDTQYF
TRBV7-9	TRBD1	-	TRBJ1-2	TGTGCCAGCAGCCTCCCCAGGGGGCTTCTCGATGGCTACACCTTC	CASSLPRGLLDGYTF
TRBV19	-	few	TRBJ1-3	TGTGCCAGTAGTCTCAAGGAAGACAGGTCTGGAAACACCATATATTTT	CASSLKEDRSGNTIYF
TRBV19	-	-	TRBJ2-1	TGTGCCAGTAGTAGGTATCACAACTCCTACAATGAGCAGTTCTTC	CASSRYHNSYNEQFF
TRBV18	TRBD1	-	TRBJ1-5	TGTGCCAGCTCACCTGGACAGGGAGGCAATCAGCCCCAGCATTTT	CASSPGQGGNQPQHF
TRBV9	-	-	TRBJ1-2	TGTGCCAGCAGCGCCGAACTAACATATGGCTACACCTTC	CASSAELTYGYTF
TRBV7-9	-	-	TRBJ2-3	TGTGCCAGCAGTCAGACAGCCACAGATACGCAGTATTTT	CASSQTATDTQYF
TRBV6-2/TRBV6-3	TRBD1	-	TRBJ1-5	TGTGCCAGCAGCGGACAGGGCGACAATCAGCCCCAGCATTTT	CASSGQGDNQPQHF
TRBV18	TRBD1	-	TRBJ1-6	TGTGCCAGCTCACCCCGCCTGGACAGGGGCTATTCACCCCTCCACTTT	CASSPRLDRGYSPLHF
TRBV7-3	-	-	TRBJ2-1	TGTGCCAGCAGCCGAGAGCACAATGAGCAGTTCTTC	CASSREHNEQFF
TRBV28	-	-	TRBJ1-3	TGTGCCAGCAGGGGGCAGGGGGGAAACACCATATATTTT	CASRGQGGNTIYF
TRBV2	TRBD1	-	TRBJ1-1	TGTGCCAGCAGTCCACAGGGGGCAGAGATCACTGAAGCTTTCTTT	CASSPQGAEITEAFF
TRBV7-9	TRBD1	-	TRBJ1-2	TGTGCCAGCACCATCCTGACAGGGGATAACTATGGCTACACCTTC	CASTILTGDNYGYTF
TRBV5-1	TRBD1	once	TRBJ1-1	TGCGCCAGCAGAGTCCAGGGGGCGAACACTGAAGCTTTCTTT	CASRVQGANTEAFF
TRBV4-2	-	-	TRBJ2-5	TGTGCCAGCAGCCACCTGGTGGAGCAGGGTCATAAAGAGACCCAGTACTTC	CASSHLVEQGHKETQYF
TRBV7-2	TRBD2	-	TRBJ2-3	TGTGCCAGCAGCTTGTCAGCGGGAGCTGGCACAGATACGCAGTATTTT	CASSLSAGAGTDTQYF
TRBV6-5	-	-	TRBJ2-7	TGTGCCAGCAGTTCCTCCGGGAACTACGAGCAGTACTTC	CASSSSGNYEQYF
TRBV18	TRBD1	-	TRBJ2-1	TGTGCCAGCTCAAACGACAGGGATACTCAGTTCTTC	CASSNDRDTQFF
TRBV19	-	-	TRBJ2-7	TGTGCCAGTAGTATAACCAGCGGTGGGTACGAGCAGTACTTC	CASSITSGGYEQYF
TRBV28	-	-	TRBJ1-6	TGTGCCAGCAGTTTTTCGAATTCACCCCTCCACTTT	CASSFSNSPLHF
TRBV19	-	-	TRBJ1-5	TGTGCCAGCAGATACACCGGGACACTAAATCAGCCCCAGCATTTT	CASRYTGTLNQPQHF
TRBV7-3	TRBD2	-	TRBJ2-3	TGTGCCAGCAGCTTGGCGGGACTAGGCCCAGATACGCAGTATTTT	CASSLAGLGPDTQYF
TRBV7-8	TRBD2	-	TRBJ2-1	TGTGCCAGCAGCCCAGCGGGAGGGCCGTACAATGAGCAGTTCTTC	CASSPAGGPYNEQFF
TRBV3-1/TRBV3-2	TRBD2	-	TRBJ2-7	TGTGCCAGCAGCCCACGCGGGGGGGGACACCTTCGCGAGCAGTACTTC	CASSPRGGGHLREQYF
TRBV6-2/TRBV6-3	TRBD1	-	TRBJ2-7	TGTGCCAGCAGTCAGACAGGGCGGTACGAGCAGTACTTC	CASSQTGRYEQYF